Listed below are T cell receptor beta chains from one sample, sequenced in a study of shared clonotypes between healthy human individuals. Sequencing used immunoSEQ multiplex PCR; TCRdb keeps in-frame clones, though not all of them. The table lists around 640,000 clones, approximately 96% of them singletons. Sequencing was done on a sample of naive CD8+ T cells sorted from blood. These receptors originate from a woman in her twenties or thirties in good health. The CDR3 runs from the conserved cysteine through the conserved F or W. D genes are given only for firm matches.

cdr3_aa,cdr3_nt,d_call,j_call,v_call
CASSTRGGPEQFF,TGCGCCAGCAGCACCCGGGGAGGACCTGAGCAGTTCTTC,NA,TRBJ2-1,TRBV4-1
CASSPAASTDTQYF,TGTGCCAGCAGTCCCGCGGCTAGCACAGATACGCAGTATTTT,NA,TRBJ2-3,TRBV27
CASSLWQNEQYF,TGTGCCAGCAGTTTATGGCAGAACGAGCAGTACTTC,NA,TRBJ2-7,TRBV28
CASSVGDGGYGYTF,TGTGCCAGCAGTGTCGGGGACGGAGGCTATGGCTACACCTTC,NA,TRBJ1-2,TRBV25-1
CASSPLAADSYEQYF,TGTGCCAGCAGCCCCCTTGCAGCGGACTCCTACGAGCAGTACTTC,NA,TRBJ2-7,TRBV5-6
CASHFMGEGLNEQFF,TGTGCCAGCCATTTTATGGGGGAGGGACTGAATGAGCAGTTCTTC,TRBD2,TRBJ2-1,TRBV2
CASSQERSYEQYF,TGCGCCAGCAGCCAAGAGCGGTCCTACGAGCAGTACTTC,NA,TRBJ2-7,TRBV4-1
CSAPSGGTEAFF,TGCAGCGCTCCCTCGGGGGGGACTGAAGCTTTCTTT,NA,TRBJ1-1,TRBV29-1
CASSLNRDGGYEQYF,TGTGCCAGCAGCTTGAACCGGGACGGAGGCTACGAGCAGTACTTC,NA,TRBJ2-7,TRBV5-4
CAWSTGEANEQFF,TGTGCCTGGAGTACGGGAGAAGCCAATGAGCAGTTCTTC,NA,TRBJ2-1,TRBV30
CASSHGTDYGYTF,TGTGCCAGCAGCCATGGTACAGACTATGGCTACACCTTC,NA,TRBJ1-2,TRBV9
CASSILQGAVGYSNQPQHF,TGTGCCAGTAGTATCCTCCAGGGGGCTGTCGGGTATAGCAATCAGCCCCAGCATTTT,TRBD1,TRBJ1-5,TRBV19
CASSVGGTGVETQYF,TGTGCCAGCAGCGTAGGAGGGACAGGGGTCGAGACCCAGTACTTC,TRBD1,TRBJ2-5,TRBV9
CASSYAGTYEQYF,TGTGCCAGCAGTTACGCAGGCACCTACGAGCAGTACTTC,NA,TRBJ2-7,TRBV6-5
CASQGLADYNEQFF,TGTGCCAGCCAAGGACTAGCCGATTACAATGAGCAGTTCTTC,TRBD2,TRBJ2-1,TRBV2
CASSQAATGTGGAGQETQYF,TGCGCCAGCAGCCAAGCCGCTACCGGGACAGGGGGCGCTGGCCAAGAGACCCAGTACTTC,TRBD1,TRBJ2-5,TRBV4-1
CASSTETANTGELFF,TGTGCCAGCTCTACAGAGACAGCGAACACCGGGGAGCTGTTTTTT,NA,TRBJ2-2,TRBV18
CASSVTSGLAETQYF,TGTGCCAGCAGTGTGACTAGCGGGCTAGCAGAGACCCAGTACTTC,TRBD2,TRBJ2-5,TRBV28
CASSYSSVDTQYF,TGTGCCAGCAGTTACTCGTCAGTTGATACGCAGTATTTT,NA,TRBJ2-3,TRBV6-6
CASSEGQREAQYF,TGCGCCAGCAGTGAGGGACAGAGAGAGGCCCAGTACTTC,NA,TRBJ2-5,TRBV10-2
CASSLSPGSDNEQFF,TGTGCCAGCAGTTTAAGTCCGGGGTCTGACAATGAGCAGTTCTTC,NA,TRBJ2-1,TRBV27
CASSLVVPDTQYF,TGTGCCAGCAGTTTAGTGGTTCCAGATACGCAGTATTTT,NA,TRBJ2-3,TRBV27